The clone carrying this TCR beta chain has a single count. Authors' analysis steps: Reference gene primer amplification gave nucleated cell count estimates. The protocol was immunoSEQ multiplex PCR, while the TCRdb copy is restricted to in-frame clones and leaves out a portion. V, J and clone size are taken as reported in that table, and D and trimming were inferred from the DNA itself. The sample holds under 35,000 clones, approximately 80% seen once. The sample belongs to a study of blood T cell repertoires in COVID-19. With 1 base removed from V and 0 bases from J, the gap between germline ends came to 11 bases. The CDR3 is 16 residues long. From germline, CDR1 is SGHRS and CDR2 YFSETQ.

The genes are TRBV5-1 and TRBJ2-1; D perhaps matches TRBD2 (6 bases). The sequence was collected from a man in his 70s with active COVID-19. The sample consisted of peripheral blood. DNA for the CDR3: TGCGCCAGCAGCTTGTTGGGGGGTATCTCCTACAATGAGCAGTTCTTC. It encodes CASSLLGGISYNEQFF.